This T cell receptor (beta chain) was profiled in a study of naive and memory T cell subsets. Overall study results and limits: TCR transcript changes with activation or differentiation may affect this RNA method.

Germline V lookup: CDR1 SGHKS, CDR2 YYEKEE (reference sequence). With V trimmed by 1 base and J by 5 bases, 9 bases remained unmatched. The CDR3 is made up of 16 amino acids. Reverse transcription of blood and skin TCR RNA was primed at alpha and beta constant regions. MiXCR, applied by TCRdb to the 5' RACE reads, yields one record per CDR3 protein. The sample shows more than 20,000 distinct CDR3 sequences, under 30% of them seen only once. To note about this clonotype: Its antigen is unknown.

Whole-blood samples were 2 to 3 ml of peripheral blood from healthy adult volunteers. A UMI-containing oligonucleotide was joined by 3' ligation to the TCR cDNA template. Input was about 1 to 1,100 ng of DNase-treated total RNA without cell sorting. The source is a female donor in good health. The genes are TRBV5-5 and TRBJ2-5, with TRBD2 matching 9 bases. The CDR3 is CASSLFAGGPQETQYF. In nucleotides, the CDR3 is TGTGCCAGCAGCTTGTTTGCGGGAGGGCCCCAGGAGACCCAGTACTTC.